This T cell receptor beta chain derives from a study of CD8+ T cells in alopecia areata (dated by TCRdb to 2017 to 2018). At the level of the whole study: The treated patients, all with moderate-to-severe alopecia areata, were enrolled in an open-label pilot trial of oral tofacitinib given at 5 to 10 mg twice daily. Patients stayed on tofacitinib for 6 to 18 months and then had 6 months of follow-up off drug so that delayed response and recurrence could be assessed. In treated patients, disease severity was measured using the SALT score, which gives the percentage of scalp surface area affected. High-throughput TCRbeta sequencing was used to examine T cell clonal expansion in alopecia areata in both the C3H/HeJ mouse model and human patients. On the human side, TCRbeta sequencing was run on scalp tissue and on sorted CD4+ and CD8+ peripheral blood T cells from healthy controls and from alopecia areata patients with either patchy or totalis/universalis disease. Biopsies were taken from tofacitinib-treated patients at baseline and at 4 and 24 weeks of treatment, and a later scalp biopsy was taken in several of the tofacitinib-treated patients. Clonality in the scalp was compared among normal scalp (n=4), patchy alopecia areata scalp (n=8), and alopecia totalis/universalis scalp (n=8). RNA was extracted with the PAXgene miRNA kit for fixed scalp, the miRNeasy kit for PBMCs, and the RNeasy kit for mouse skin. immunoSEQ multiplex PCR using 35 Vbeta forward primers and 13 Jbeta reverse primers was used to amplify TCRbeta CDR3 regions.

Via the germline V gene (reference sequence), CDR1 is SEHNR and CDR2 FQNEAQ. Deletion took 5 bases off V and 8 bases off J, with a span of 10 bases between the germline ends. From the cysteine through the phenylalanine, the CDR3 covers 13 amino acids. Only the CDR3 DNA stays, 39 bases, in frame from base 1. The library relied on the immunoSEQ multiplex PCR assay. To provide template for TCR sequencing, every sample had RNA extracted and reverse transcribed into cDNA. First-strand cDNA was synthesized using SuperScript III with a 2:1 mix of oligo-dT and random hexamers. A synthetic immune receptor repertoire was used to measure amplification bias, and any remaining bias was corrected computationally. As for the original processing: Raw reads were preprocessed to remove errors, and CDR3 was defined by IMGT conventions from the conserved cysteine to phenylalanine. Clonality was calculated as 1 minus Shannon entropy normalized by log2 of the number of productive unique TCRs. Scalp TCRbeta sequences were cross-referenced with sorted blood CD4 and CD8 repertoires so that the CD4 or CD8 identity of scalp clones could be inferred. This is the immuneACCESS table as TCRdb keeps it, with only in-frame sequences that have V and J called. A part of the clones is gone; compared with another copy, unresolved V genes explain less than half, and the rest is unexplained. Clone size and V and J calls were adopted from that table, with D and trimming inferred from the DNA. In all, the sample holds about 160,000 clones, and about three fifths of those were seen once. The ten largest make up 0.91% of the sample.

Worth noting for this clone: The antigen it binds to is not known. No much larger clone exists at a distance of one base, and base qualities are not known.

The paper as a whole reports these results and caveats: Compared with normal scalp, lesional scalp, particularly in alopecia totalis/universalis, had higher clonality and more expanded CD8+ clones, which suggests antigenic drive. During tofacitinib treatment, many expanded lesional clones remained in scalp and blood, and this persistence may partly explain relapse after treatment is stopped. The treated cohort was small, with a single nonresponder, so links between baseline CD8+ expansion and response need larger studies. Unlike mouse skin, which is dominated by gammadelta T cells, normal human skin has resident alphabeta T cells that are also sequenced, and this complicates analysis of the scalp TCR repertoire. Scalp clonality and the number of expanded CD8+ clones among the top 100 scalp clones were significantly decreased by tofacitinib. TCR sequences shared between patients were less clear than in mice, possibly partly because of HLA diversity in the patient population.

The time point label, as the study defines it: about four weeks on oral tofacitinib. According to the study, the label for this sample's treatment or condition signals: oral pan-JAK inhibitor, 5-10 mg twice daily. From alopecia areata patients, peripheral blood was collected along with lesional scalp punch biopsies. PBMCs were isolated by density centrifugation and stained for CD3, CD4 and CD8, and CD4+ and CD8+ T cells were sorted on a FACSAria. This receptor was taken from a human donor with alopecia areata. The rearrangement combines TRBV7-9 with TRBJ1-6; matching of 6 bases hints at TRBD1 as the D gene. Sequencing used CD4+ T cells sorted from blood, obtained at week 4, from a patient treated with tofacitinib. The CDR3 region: CASSLQGDSPLHF. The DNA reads TGTGCCAGCAGCCTACAGGGCGATTCACCCCTCCACTTT.